This T cell receptor (beta chain) emerged from a study of T cells in localized non-small cell lung cancer. Findings and caveats of the study: Out of the top 100 tumor clones, a median roughly 52 were seen in adjacent lung. Among the tissues sampled, uninvolved adjacent lung had the highest T cell clonality, above tumor.

This clone came up a few times. Its target is not known. Germline CDR1 reads SGHTS; CDR2 reads YDEGEE. The CDR3 is 17 amino acids. Deletions cut 0 bases from V and 1 base from J, with 16 bases between. Generated by immunoSEQ multiplex PCR, the TCRdb table keeps only in-frame clones and is missing some. The sample has 75,000 to 80,000 clones, about 88% seen once. Sequencing used peripheral blood, obtained before any cancer treatment. V is TRBV5-8 and J is TRBJ2-5; possibly TRBD1 for D (6 bases). This TCR derives from a woman between 35 and 70 years old with stage I squamous cell lung carcinoma. CDR3 bases: TGTGCCAGCAGCTTGGATGGCAGGTGGGGGCCCCAAGAGACCCAGTACTTC. It encodes CASSLDGRWGPQETQYF.